This T cell receptor beta chain was found in a study of blood T cell repertoires in COVID-19. The germline V gene has CDR1 MNHNS and CDR2 SASEGT. Trimming at V came to 3 bases and at J to 2 bases, leaving 8 bases not matched to a gene. The CDR3 runs 17 residues. Produced via immunoSEQ multiplex PCR; TCRdb's table is partial and in-frame only. This sample has around 300,000 clones, with approximately 83% found just once. The source material was peripheral blood. The sequence derives from a woman in her 70s with acute or convalescent COVID-19. This chain joins TRBV6-1 and TRBJ2-3; 10 bases fit TRBD2. The DNA for the CDR3 is TGTGCCAGCAGTGACCACATACTAGCGGGGATCACAGATACGCAGTATTTT. It yields the protein CASSDHILAGITDTQYF.